These 27 T cell receptor beta chains were sequenced from one sample in a study of T-cell memory formation after mild COVID-19. TCRdb passed the 5' RACE reads through MiXCR, listing each CDR3 protein once. The sample has under 250,000 distinct CDR3 sequences; under 30% are singletons. The sequenced sample consisted of PBMCs or a T cell subset sorted from them (not recorded which). The receptors derive from an adult woman who had mild COVID-19 (a few samples of this study predate the infection). Cell type and time point are not known.

The V call is TRBV5-1, the J call TRBJ2-3; possible D gene TRBD2, 6 bases. Germline CDR1 SGHRS, CDR2 YFSETQ. V shed 5 bases and J shed 3 bases, with 13 bases lying between them. The length of the CDR3 is 14 residues. CDR3 sequence (DNA): TGCGCCAGCAGGTCCGGGACTCCTACAGATACGCAGTATTTT. This translates into CASRSGTPTDTQYF.

The rearrangement links TRBV9 to TRBJ2-3; D possibly uses TRBD1 or TRBD2 (6 bases each). CDR1 is SGDLS and CDR2 is YYNGEE in the germline V gene. Trimming pared 0 bases from V and 2 bases from J, leaving 16 bases between. The CDR3 has 17 amino acids. Here the CDR3 DNA reads TGTGCCAGCAGCGTAGACTTAATCGGGGGCCCCACAGATACGCAGTATTTT. This codes for CASSVDLIGGPTDTQYF.

J is TRBJ2-1 and V is TRBV4-1, with TRBD2 identical over 9 bases. V was clipped by 3 bases and J by 5 bases; unmatched bases: 5. The CDR3 totals 15 residues. The germline CDR1 and CDR2 sequences are MGHRA and YSYEKL. In DNA, the CDR3 is TGCGCCAGCAGCCACCTAGCGGGGAGCAACAATGAGCAGTTCTTC. It specifies CASSHLAGSNNEQFF.

This sequence joins TRBV12-3 or TRBV12-4 and TRBJ2-4, with TRBD2 as a possible D gene (6 bases). This CDR3 comprises 16 residues. V was shortened by 3 bases and J by 0 bases, with 12 bases between the two germline ends. The CDR3 spells CASSFLSGLAKNIQYF. In DNA, the CDR3 is TGTGCCAGCAGTTTTCTAAGCGGGCTAGCCAAAAACATTCAGTACTTC.

This clonotype has a handful of counts. The chain is built from TRBV7-6 and TRBJ2-7; the D is unclear. The length of the CDR3 is 15 residues. Trimming stripped 4 bases from V and 5 bases from J, with 18 bases between. The germline V gene has CDR1 SGHVS and CDR2 FNYEAQ. CDR3 DNA: TGTGCCAGCAGCTCGGCATTCGCTCTAGTCGACGAGCAGTACTTC. Encoded protein: CASSSAFALVDEQYF.

This sequence joins TRBV9 and TRBJ1-1, with D maybe TRBD1 (5 bases). Germline values: CDR1 SGDLS, CDR2 YYNGEE. The CDR3 covers 14 residues. V gave up 3 bases and J gave up 3 bases, with 12 bases separating them. CDR3 sequence: CASSARVADTEAFF. The CDR3 region has the DNA TGTGCCAGCAGCGCCAGGGTTGCGGACACTGAAGCTTTCTTT.

The rearrangement uses TRBV15 and TRBJ2-7; TRBD1 agrees at 9 bases. Per germline, CDR1 LNHNV and CDR2 YYDKDF (reference sequence). This CDR3 spans 18 amino acids. Unmatched junction bases numbered 15, after V lost 2 bases and J lost 4 bases. This CDR3 reads CATSRTAPGQGESYEQYF. The CDR3 DNA reads as TGTGCCACCAGCAGAACCGCCCCGGGACAGGGAGAAAGTTACGAGCAGTACTTC.

The chain recombines TRBV12-3 or TRBV12-4 with TRBJ2-3; weak D call: TRBD2 (7 bases). V gave up 7 bases and J gave up 3 bases, with 14 bases separating them. The CDR3 contains 14 residues. This CDR3 is CASTWGGPTDTQYF. The CDR3 DNA reads as TGTGCCAGCACCTGGGGGGGGCCAACAGATACGCAGTATTTT.

J is TRBJ1-1 and V is TRBV18; D gene uncertain. This CDR3 is 14 amino acids long. From germline, CDR1 is KGHSH and CDR2 LQKENI. V was clipped by 2 bases and J by 0 bases, with 7 bases between them. The CDR3 DNA is TGTGCCAGCTCACCATCACGGTTGAACACTGAAGCTTTCTTT. Encoded protein: CASSPSRLNTEAFF.

This clonotype was seen a handful of times. V gene TRBV20-1 combines with J gene TRBJ2-2; possibly TRBD2 for D (6 bases). The CDR3 has 16 amino acids. V lost 0 bases, J lost 0 bases, and 11 bases lay in between. Germline V gene lookup returns CDR1 DFQATT and CDR2 SNEGSKA (reference sequence). The DNA of the CDR3 is TGCAGTGCTAGAGATGACCGGACTACGAACACCGGGGAGCTGTTTTTT. Its translation: CSARDDRTTNTGELFF.

The sample holds a few counts of this clonotype. This chain connects TRBV4-2 to TRBJ2-5; D gene ambiguous. Germline CDR1 LGHNA, CDR2 YNFKEQ. CDR3 length equals 15 residues. V gave up 0 bases and J gave up 2 bases, with 10 bases separating them. DNA for the CDR3: TGTGCCAGCAGCCAAGATGGCGGACCTCAAGAGACCCAGTACTTC. It encodes CASSQDGGPQETQYF.

This clonotype was seen a few times. The genes are TRBV20-1 and TRBJ2-1, with D unclear. The CDR3 is made up of 13 amino acids. The V gene's germline CDR1 is DFQATT and CDR2 SNEGSKA (reference sequence). The V end lost 3 bases, the J end lost 5 bases, and 11 bases lay between the germline ends. CDR3 in amino acids: CSARTSAHNEQFF. CDR3 coding DNA: TGCAGTGCTAGGACAAGTGCCCACAATGAGCAGTTCTTC.

There are many counts of this clonotype. The chain uses TRBV12-3 or TRBV12-4 and TRBJ2-2; TRBD2 matches at 13 bases. With V trimmed by 5 bases and J by 2 bases, 8 bases remained unmatched. The CDR3 runs 18 residues. The CDR3 protein is CASSRWTSGGINTGELFF. The CDR3 nucleotides read TGTGCCAGCAGTCGCTGGACTAGCGGGGGAATAAACACCGGGGAGCTGTTTTTT.

This clonotype was observed a few times. The CDR3 loop reads CSARDPGLARYNEQFF. The CDR3, as DNA: TGCAGTGCTAGAGATCCGGGACTAGCGAGGTACAATGAGCAGTTCTTC. The chain is built from TRBV20-1 and TRBJ2-1; 10 bases line up with TRBD2. This CDR3 comprises 16 residues. CDR1 is DFQATT and CDR2 is SNEGSKA in the germline V gene (reference sequence). V gave up 0 bases and J gave up 4 bases; unmatched junction bases: 6.

V is TRBV5-6 and J is TRBJ1-5; no firm D call. The CDR3 is 14 residues long. Germline V gene data show CDR1 as SGHDT and CDR2 as YYEEEE. Between the trimmed V and J ends, which lost 4 bases and 7 bases, there was a span of 15 bases. CDR3 residues: CASSQGPREQPQHF. The CDR3 nucleotides read TGTGCCAGCAGCCAAGGACCTAGAGAACAGCCCCAGCATTTT.

The J gene is TRBJ2-2, the V gene TRBV10-3; TRBD2 agrees at 9 bases. This CDR3 has 15 amino acids. CDR1 and CDR2 (germline): ENHRY, SYGVKD. J gave up 6 bases and V 8 bases, and 10 bases lay outside the gene matches. The CDR3 spells CAIDSGSGSAGELFF. CDR3 sequence (DNA): TGTGCCATCGATTCGGGTAGCGGGAGTGCCGGGGAGCTGTTTTTT.

This rearrangement joins TRBV18 to TRBJ2-5; D uncertain. The germline CDR1 and CDR2 sequences are KGHSH and LQKENI. Trimming cost V 3 bases and J 1 base, with 6 bases left between them. The CDR3 is 13 residues long. CDR3 amino acids: CASSPRAQETQYF. The CDR3 DNA follows: TGTGCCAGCTCACCTCGAGCCCAAGAGACCCAGTACTTC.

This clonotype was counted at least ten times. The chain recombines TRBV20-1 with TRBJ1-1; no clear D gene. The germline V gene encodes CDR1 DFQATT and CDR2 SNEGSKA (reference sequence). Trimming pared 6 bases from V and 11 bases from J, leaving 25 bases between. The CDR3 has 14 residues. CDR3 sequence (DNA): TGCAGTGCGCCGAGGATAGGGCGAAACTCCGACGCTTTCTTT. Its protein is CSAPRIGRNSDAFF.

This sequence joins TRBV7-6 and TRBJ1-1; TRBD1 agrees at 10 bases. Looked up from germline, CDR1 is SGHVS and CDR2 is FNYEAQ. This CDR3 comprises 15 residues. The trim removed 5 bases at V and 5 bases at J, leaving 8 bases unmatched. This chain's CDR3 is CASSSTGTGDTEAFF. CDR3 nucleotides: TGTGCCAGCAGCAGCACCGGGACAGGGGATACTGAAGCTTTCTTT.

This clonotype has only a few counts. The chain has TRBV29-1 and TRBJ2-1; D is uncertain. V lost 1 base to trimming and J lost 0 bases, with 16 bases between them. CDR3 length: 17 residues. Germline CDR1 and CDR2: SQVTM and ANQGSEA. The CDR3 bases are TGCAGCGTTGAAGGGGGTTTATGGCGCTACTCCTACAATGAGCAGTTCTTC. Protein product: CSVEGGLWRYSYNEQFF.

This clonotype was seen a handful of times. V is TRBV24-1 and J is TRBJ2-1, with TRBD2 matching 11 bases. The germline CDR1 and CDR2 sequences are KGHDR and SFDVKD. The CDR3 has 15 residues. The trim removed 2 bases at V and 12 bases at J, leaving 8 bases unmatched. CDR3: CATSDSEGGLAAQFF. CDR3 nucleotide sequence: TGTGCCACCAGTGATTCTGAGGGGGGACTAGCGGCGCAGTTCTTC.

The genes are TRBV6-5 and TRBJ1-1; D is possibly TRBD1 (6 bases). Germline loops: CDR1 MNHEY, CDR2 SVGAGI. This CDR3 comprises 13 residues. V lost 6 bases and J lost 1, with 9 bases in between. In nucleotides, the CDR3 is TGTGCCAGCAGAACAGGGCCGAACACTGAAGCTTTCTTT. It yields the protein CASRTGPNTEAFF.

This clonotype has just a few counts. J is TRBJ1-1 and V is TRBV29-1; TRBD1 is a possible D gene (6 bases). This CDR3 spans 13 amino acids. Germline assignment: CDR1 SQVTM and CDR2 ANQGSEA. V lost 7 bases, J lost 2 bases, and 14 bases lay in between. The CDR3 DNA reads as TGCAGCGCAAACAGGGAGATCAACACTGAAGCTTTCTTT. This encodes CSANREINTEAFF.

This clonotype was seen just once. The CDR3 sequence: CASSLASGSIETQYF. As DNA, the CDR3 is TGTGCCAGCAGCTTGGCCAGCGGGAGTATTGAGACCCAGTACTTC. This chain uses TRBV5-4 with TRBJ2-5, with 8 bases aligning to TRBD2. The V gene's germline CDR1 is SGHNT and CDR2 YYREEE (reference sequence). Trimming took 0 bases from V and 5 from J; bases not matched to a gene: 6. The CDR3 loop spans 15 amino acids.

This clonotype was counted a few times. This sequence joins TRBV6-1 and TRBJ2-1; D gene unclear. Trimming shortened V by 2 bases and J by 0 bases, and 8 bases separated the two germline ends. Germline V gene lookup returns CDR1 MNHNS and CDR2 SASEGT. There are 15 residues in the CDR3. The CDR3, as DNA: TGTGCCAGCAGTGAATTGGGCTTCTCCTACAATGAGCAGTTCTTC. This gives the protein CASSELGFSYNEQFF.

There are a few counts of this clonotype. V and J are TRBV7-9 and TRBJ2-5; 8 positions match TRBD2. Germline trimming cut 0 bases from V and 2 bases from J; bases unmatched to any gene: 2. Germline values: CDR1 SEHNR, CDR2 FQNEAQ (reference sequence). The CDR3 is made up of 15 amino acids. CDR3 DNA sequence: TGTGCCAGCAGCTTAGCACTAGCGGAACAAGAGACCCAGTACTTC. Translating it yields CASSLALAEQETQYF.

The chain joins TRBV4-3 to TRBJ2-2; no definite D call. Per germline, CDR1 LGHNA and CDR2 YSLEER. The ends were cut back, 8 bases at V and 0 bases at J, with 16 bases in the middle. This CDR3 comprises 16 residues. CDR3 loop: CASSTIASANTGELFF. Here the CDR3 DNA reads TGCGCCAGCTCCACCATCGCGTCCGCGAACACCGGGGAGCTGTTTTTT.